A single T cell receptor (beta chain) is shown here with its context. It lacks a known antigen. Within one base of it there is no much larger clone, and no base qualities were kept. Reading the label with the study, this specimen's time point is: about 28 days (+/-7) after the second vaccine dose. AZD1222 recipients whose second dose came at about 4 weeks and those whose second dose came at about 12 weeks were combined into one group, since spike-specific TCR depth and breadth did not differ between the two schedules. Samples from vaccinated people were obtained from the UK trials COV001 and COV002, which included a single-blind randomized controlled phase 2/3 trial of AZD1222 (ChAdOx1 nCoV-19) in healthy adults. For TCRbeta chain sequencing, PBMC samples from trial participants were taken at day 0 and at day 28 after the second dose. This entry comes from a study of T cell responses to AZD1222 COVID-19 vaccine (dated by TCRdb to the early 2020s). Regarding the research as a whole: A total of more than 230 trial participants underwent TCR sequencing, of whom nearly 210 had received two doses of AZD1222 and 26 had received two doses of the MenACWY control vaccine. Enrollment into the trials was organized by age into subgroups of 18-55, 56-69 and 70-plus years, and those subgroups contained roughly 150, 30 and 60 TCR-sequenced participants, respectively.

Broader findings and caveats from the paper: Reportedly, close to half of the unique spike-specific TCRs recognized epitopes lying outside the regions that are mutated in the B.1.351 and B.1.1.7 variants. Conclusions about previously exposed vaccinees are limited because only a handful of AZD1222 recipients were SARS-CoV-2 seropositive at baseline. Spike-specific TCR breadth and depth rose significantly after two AZD1222 doses compared with day 0 and with MenACWY recipients. Vaccine-associated CD4 TCRs spanned the whole spike protein, with dominant responses in regions 160-218 and 743-854. Participants were mostly white British, with more females than males. The authors suggested clonal diversity may have been underestimated. In the small 56-69-year group, the increase in depth fell short of significance, most likely because of low power. No day 14 peak-response samples were available, so repertoires were characterized only after the peak T cell response.

CDR1 is given as LNHDA and CDR2 as SQIVND, both from the germline V gene (reference sequence). After removal of 9 bases from V and 3 bases from J, the junction retains 10 bases not matched to a gene. The CDR3 measures 17 amino acids from cysteine to phenylalanine. Kept here is only the CDR3 DNA, which spans 51 bases and is read in frame from base 1. The CDR3 regions of human TCRbeta chains were analyzed by immunosequencing. The original methods were these. Repertoire TCRs were matched against a reference library of SARS-CoV-2-specific TCRs generated with the MIRA antigen-specificity platform. Breadth meant the fraction of unique TCRs that were SARS-CoV-2-associated, whereas depth meant the fraction of total T cells that were SARS-CoV-2-associated. Each spike-specific TCR was assigned to its reactive spike region and to a CD4 or CD8 class using the MIRA data. Log10-transformed breadth and depth values were compared by one-way ANOVA with Sidak's multiple comparisons tests. Entries here come from immuneACCESS through TCRdb and include only in-frame sequences with V and J called. Some clones fail to appear in such tables; in the studies checked, an unresolved V gene covers under half of the shortfall, and the cause of the remainder is unknown. V and J calls and clone size are those listed in that table; D and trimming were worked out from the DNA. The sample table holds 140,000 to 150,000 clones, of which around 93% were seen once. The ten largest clones add up to 2.5% to 4% of the sample.

The specimen comprised peripheral blood, sampled 28 days after the second AZD1222 dose. The chain employs TRBV19 and TRBJ1-6, and 11 bases in between align with TRBD1. This sequence originates from an adult who received the AZD1222 COVID-19 vaccine. The DNA sequence is as follows: TGTGCCAGGCGGACAGGGGGCGCGGGTCTCTATAATTCACCCCTCCACTTT. The encoded protein is CARRTGGAGLYNSPLHF.